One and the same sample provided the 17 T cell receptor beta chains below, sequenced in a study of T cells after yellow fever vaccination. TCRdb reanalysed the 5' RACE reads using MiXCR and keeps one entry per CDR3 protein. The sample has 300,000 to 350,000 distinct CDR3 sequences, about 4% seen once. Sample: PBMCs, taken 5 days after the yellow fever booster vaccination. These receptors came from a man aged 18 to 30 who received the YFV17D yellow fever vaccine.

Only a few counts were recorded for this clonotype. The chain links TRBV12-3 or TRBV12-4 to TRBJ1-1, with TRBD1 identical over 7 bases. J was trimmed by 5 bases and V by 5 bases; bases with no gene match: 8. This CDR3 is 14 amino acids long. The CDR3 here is CASSPTGVVTEAFF. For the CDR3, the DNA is TGTGCCAGCAGTCCCACAGGGGTTGTTACTGAAGCTTTCTTT.

The CDR3 region is CASSPPGTYEPTYNEQFF. The CDR3 DNA is TGTGCCAGCTCACCACCCGGGACATACGAACCTACCTACAATGAGCAGTTCTTC. The chain joins TRBV18 to TRBJ2-1, with D tentatively TRBD1 (6 bases). The germline V gene has CDR1 KGHSH and CDR2 LQKENI. V lost 0 bases and J lost 2, with 17 bases in between. This CDR3 has 18 amino acids.

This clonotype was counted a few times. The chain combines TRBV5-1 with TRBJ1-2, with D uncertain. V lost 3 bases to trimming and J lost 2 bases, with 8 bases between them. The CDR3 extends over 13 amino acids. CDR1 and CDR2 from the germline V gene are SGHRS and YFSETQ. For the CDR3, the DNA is TGCGCCAGCAGCTATGAGTTAAACTATGGCTACACCTTC. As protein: CASSYELNYGYTF. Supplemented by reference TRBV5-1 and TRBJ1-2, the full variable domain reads KAGVTQTPRYLIKTRGQQVTLSCSPISGHRSVSWYQQTPGQGLQFLFEYFSETQRNKGNFPGRFSGRQFSNSRSEMNVSTLELGDSALYLCASSYELNYGYTFGSGTRLTVV.

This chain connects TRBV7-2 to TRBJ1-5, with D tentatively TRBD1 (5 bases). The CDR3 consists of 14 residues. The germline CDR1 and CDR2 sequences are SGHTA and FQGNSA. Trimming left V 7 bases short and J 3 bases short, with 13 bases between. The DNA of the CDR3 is TGTGCCAGCACTCCGGGGCAGTCCAATCAGCCCCAGCATTTT. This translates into CASTPGQSNQPQHF.

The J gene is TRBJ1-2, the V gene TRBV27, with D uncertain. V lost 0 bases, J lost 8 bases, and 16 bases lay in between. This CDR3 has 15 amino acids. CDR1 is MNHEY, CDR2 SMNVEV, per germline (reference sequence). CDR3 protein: CASSLSGEAPRGYTF. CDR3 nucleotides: TGTGCCAGCAGTTTATCGGGCGAGGCCCCCCGGGGCTACACCTTC.

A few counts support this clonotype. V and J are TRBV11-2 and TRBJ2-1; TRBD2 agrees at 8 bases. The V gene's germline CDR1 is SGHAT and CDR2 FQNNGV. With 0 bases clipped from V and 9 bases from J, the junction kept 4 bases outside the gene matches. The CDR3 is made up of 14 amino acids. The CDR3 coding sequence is TGTGCCAGCAGCTTAGAAGCGGGGGTACGTGAGCAGTTCTTC. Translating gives CASSLEAGVREQFF.

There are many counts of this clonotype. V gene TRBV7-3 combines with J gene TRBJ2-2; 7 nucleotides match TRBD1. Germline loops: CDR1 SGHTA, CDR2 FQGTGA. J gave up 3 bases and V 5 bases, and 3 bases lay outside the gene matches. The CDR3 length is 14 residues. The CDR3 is CASSPGQYTGELFF. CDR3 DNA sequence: TGTGCCAGCAGCCCGGGACAGTACACCGGGGAGCTGTTTTTT. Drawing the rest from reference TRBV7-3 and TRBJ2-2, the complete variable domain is GAGVSQTPSNKVTEKGKYVELRCDPISGHTALYWYRQSLGQGPEFLIYFQGTGAADDSGLPNDRFFAVRPEGSVSTLKIQRTERGDSAVYLCASSPGQYTGELFFGEGSRLTVL.

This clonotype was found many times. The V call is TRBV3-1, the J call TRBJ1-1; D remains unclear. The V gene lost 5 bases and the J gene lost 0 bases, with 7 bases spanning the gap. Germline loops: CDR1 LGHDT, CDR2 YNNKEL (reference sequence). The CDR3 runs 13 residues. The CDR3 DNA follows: TGTGCCAGCAGCACTGGATTGAACACTGAAGCTTTCTTT. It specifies CASSTGLNTEAFF.

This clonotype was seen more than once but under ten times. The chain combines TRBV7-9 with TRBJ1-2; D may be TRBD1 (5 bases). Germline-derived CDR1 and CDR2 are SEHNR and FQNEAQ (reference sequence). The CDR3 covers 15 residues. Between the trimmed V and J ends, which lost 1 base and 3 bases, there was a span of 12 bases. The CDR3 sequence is CASSLVHRSDYGYTF. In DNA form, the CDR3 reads TGTGCCAGCAGCTTAGTTCACAGGTCAGACTATGGCTACACCTTC.

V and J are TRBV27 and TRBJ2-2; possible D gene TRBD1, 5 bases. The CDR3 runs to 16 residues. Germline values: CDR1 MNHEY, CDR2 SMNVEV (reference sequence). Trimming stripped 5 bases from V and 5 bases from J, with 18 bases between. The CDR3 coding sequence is TGTGCCAGCAGTCCCCGAGTAGGGGTGGCGACCGGGGAGCTGTTTTTT. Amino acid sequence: CASSPRVGVATGELFF.

The CDR3 DNA reads as TGTGCCAGCAGCTTCTTCGGCAACACCGGGGAGCTGTTTTTT. Translating it yields CASSFFGNTGELFF. The chain joins TRBV7-3 to TRBJ2-2; D remains unclear. CDR3 size: 14 residues. Germline V gene sequence: CDR1 SGHTA, CDR2 FQGTGA. Trimming left V 3 bases short and J 2 bases short, with 7 bases between. Full variable domain (outside the CDR3, taken from reference TRBV7-3 and TRBJ2-2): GAGVSQTPSNKVTEKGKYVELRCDPISGHTALYWYRQSLGQGPEFLIYFQGTGAADDSGLPNDRFFAVRPEGSVSTLKIQRTERGDSAVYLCASSFFGNTGELFFGEGSRLTVL.

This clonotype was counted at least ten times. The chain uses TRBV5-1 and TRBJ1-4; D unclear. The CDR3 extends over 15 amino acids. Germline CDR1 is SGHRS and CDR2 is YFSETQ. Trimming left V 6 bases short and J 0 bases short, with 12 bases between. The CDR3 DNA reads TGCGCCAGCACCTCGGGCGGTTCAACTAATGAAAAACTGTTTTTT. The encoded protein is CASTSGGSTNEKLFF.

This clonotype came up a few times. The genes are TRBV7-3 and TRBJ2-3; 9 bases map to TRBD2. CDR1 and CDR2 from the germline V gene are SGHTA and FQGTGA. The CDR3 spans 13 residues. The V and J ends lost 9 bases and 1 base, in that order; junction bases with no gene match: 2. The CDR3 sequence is CASKRGGTDTQYF. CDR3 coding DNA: TGTGCCAGTAAGCGGGGGGGCACAGATACGCAGTATTTT.

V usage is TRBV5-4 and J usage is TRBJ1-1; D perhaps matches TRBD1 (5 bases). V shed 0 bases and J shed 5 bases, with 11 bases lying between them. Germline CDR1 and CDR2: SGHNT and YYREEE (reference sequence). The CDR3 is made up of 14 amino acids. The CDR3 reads CASSLARGRTEAFF. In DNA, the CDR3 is TGTGCCAGCAGCTTGGCCCGGGGGAGAACTGAAGCTTTCTTT.

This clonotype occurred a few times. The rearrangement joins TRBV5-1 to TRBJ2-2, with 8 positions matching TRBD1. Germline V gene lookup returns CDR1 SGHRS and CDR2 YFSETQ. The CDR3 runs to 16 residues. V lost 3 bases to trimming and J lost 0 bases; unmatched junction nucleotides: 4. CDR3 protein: CASSWDRPTNTGELFF. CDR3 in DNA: TGCGCCAGCAGCTGGGACAGGCCCACGAACACCGGGGAGCTGTTTTTT.

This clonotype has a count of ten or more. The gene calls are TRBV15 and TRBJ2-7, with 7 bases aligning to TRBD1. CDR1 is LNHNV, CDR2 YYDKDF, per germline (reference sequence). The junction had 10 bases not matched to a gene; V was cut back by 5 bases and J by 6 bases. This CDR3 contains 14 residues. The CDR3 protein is CATSVDGTVPEQYF. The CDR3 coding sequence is TGTGCCACCAGCGTCGACGGGACAGTCCCCGAGCAGTACTTC.

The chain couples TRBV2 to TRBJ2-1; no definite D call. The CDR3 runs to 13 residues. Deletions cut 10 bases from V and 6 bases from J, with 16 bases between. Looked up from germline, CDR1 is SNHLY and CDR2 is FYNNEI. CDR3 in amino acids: CAIQRTALNEQFF. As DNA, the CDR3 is TGTGCCATCCAGAGGACCGCTCTCAATGAGCAGTTCTTC.